A single sample is the source of the 15 T cell receptor beta chains below, sequenced in a study of T cells after yellow fever vaccination. A single record per CDR3 protein comes from TCRdb applying MiXCR to the 5' RACE reads. Among 100,000 to 150,000 distinct CDR3 sequences listed, roughly 15% were seen once. The sample was CD8+ T cells sorted from PBMCs, taken 5 days after the yellow fever booster vaccination. The receptor set was obtained from a young man who received the YFV17D yellow fever vaccine.

The genes are TRBV28 and TRBJ2-1, with D uncertain. This CDR3 is 13 amino acids long. The V and J ends lost 3 bases and 7 bases respectively, with 10 bases between them. CDR1 is MDHEN, CDR2 SYDVKM, per germline. CDR3: CASSFPRTNEQFF. The DNA for the CDR3 is TGTGCCAGCAGTTTCCCGCGAACGAATGAGCAGTTCTTC.

The CDR3 DNA reads TGTGCCAGCTCAGTCGGACAGGGGGGTTCTGGCAATCAGCCCCAGCATTTT. Amino acids: CASSVGQGGSGNQPQHF. The chain is built from TRBV18 and TRBJ1-5; 10 bases match TRBD1. The germline V gene encodes CDR1 KGHSH and CDR2 LQKENI. The CDR3 has 17 amino acids. With V trimmed by 5 bases and J by 2 bases, 9 bases remained unmatched.

This clonotype was seen only a few times. The chain carries TRBV9 and TRBJ2-2; D is perhaps TRBD1 (6 bases). V was cut by 4 bases and J by 5 bases, with 18 bases left in between. This CDR3 has 16 amino acids. CDR1 SGDLS and CDR2 YYNGEE come from the germline V gene. CDR3 sequence: CASSYNLVDRTGELFF. The DNA of the CDR3 is TGTGCCAGCAGCTACAATTTGGTCGACAGGACCGGGGAGCTGTTTTTT.

Worth noting for this clonotype: This may stem from a read error, because a much larger clone lies one nucleotide away. V is TRBV13 and J is TRBJ1-1; the D is unclear. CDR3 length: 12 amino acids. V lost 6 bases, J lost 1 base, and 6 bases lay in between. The germline gives CDR1 PRHDT, CDR2 FYEKMQ (reference sequence). The CDR3 loop reads CASSNRNTEAFF. CDR3 nucleotide sequence: TGTGCCAGCAGTAACCGGAACACTGAAGCTTTCTTT.

The gene calls are TRBV4-1 and TRBJ1-5, with D possibly TRBD1 on 5 matching bases. V was shortened by 2 bases and J by 0 bases, with 8 bases between the two germline ends. Germline CDR1 and CDR2: MGHRA and YSYEKL. The CDR3 is 15 residues long. This CDR3 is CASSQNRLSNQPQHF. The CDR3 nucleotides read TGCGCCAGCAGCCAAAACAGGCTTAGCAATCAGCCCCAGCATTTT.

This clonotype was seen at least ten times. V usage is TRBV15 and J usage is TRBJ2-7; weak D call: TRBD2 (6 bases). V was trimmed by 4 bases and J by 6 bases, leaving 19 bases between them. Per germline, CDR1 LNHNV and CDR2 YYDKDF (reference sequence). The length of the CDR3 is 15 residues. The CDR3 region is CATSTGGEGLSEQYF. The CDR3 DNA is TGTGCCACCAGCACGGGCGGGGAAGGGCTAAGCGAGCAGTACTTC.

This clonotype was counted a few times. V usage is TRBV12-3 or TRBV12-4 and J usage is TRBJ2-7; TRBD1 agrees at 8 bases. The CDR3 has 16 amino acids. V lost 0 bases and J lost 2; bases outside the gene matches: 6. The CDR3 region is CASSLAGTGATYEQYF. CDR3 nucleotides: TGTGCCAGCAGTTTAGCGGGGACAGGTGCAACCTACGAGCAGTACTTC.

Ten or more counts support this clonotype. The chain carries TRBV7-9 and TRBJ1-1, with D possibly TRBD1 on 6 matching bases. Trimming pared 0 bases from V and 11 bases from J, leaving 10 bases between. This CDR3 has 12 amino acids. Germline CDR1 SEHNR, CDR2 FQNEAQ (reference sequence). The CDR3 DNA reads as TGTGCCAGCAGCTTAGCCCGGGGGCCGGCTTTCTTT. This codes for CASSLARGPAFF. Looking up the rest from reference TRBV7-9 and TRBJ1-1 gives the full variable domain: DTGVSQNPRHKITKRGQNVTFRCDPISEHNRLYWYRQTLGQGPEFLTYFQNEAQLEKSRLLSDRFSAERPKGSFSTLEIQRTEQGDSAMYLCASSLARGPAFFGQGTRLTVV.

This clonotype was detected ten times or more. The CDR3 reads CASSPAGNTGELFF. CDR3 nucleotide sequence: TGTGCCAGCTCACCAGCGGGGAACACCGGGGAGCTGTTTTTT. This chain connects TRBV18 to TRBJ2-2; weak D call: TRBD2 (5 bases). V was pared by 2 bases and J by 1 base, with 5 bases between. The CDR3 is made up of 14 amino acids. Germline values: CDR1 KGHSH, CDR2 LQKENI.

The chain uses TRBV9 and TRBJ2-5; D uncertain. V was clipped by 3 bases and J by 0 bases, with 6 bases between them. The germline CDR1 and CDR2 sequences are SGDLS and YYNGEE. The CDR3 totals 13 residues. DNA of the CDR3: TGTGCCAGCAGCGCCGACAACCAAGAGACCCAGTACTTC. It translates to CASSADNQETQYF.

The chain couples TRBV10-3 to TRBJ2-7, with D possibly TRBD1 on 6 matching bases. Trimming shortened V by 3 bases and J by 8 bases, and 17 bases separated the two germline ends. The CDR3 totals 14 residues. Germline CDR1 is ENHRY and CDR2 is SYGVKD. CDR3 sequence reads: CAISDSTGGRKQYF. The CDR3 DNA follows: TGTGCCATCAGTGACTCGACAGGAGGAAGGAAGCAGTACTTC.

This clonotype was counted between two and nine times. V usage is TRBV29-1 and J usage is TRBJ2-2; 8 bases align to TRBD1. The CDR3 has 14 residues. V was pared by 3 bases and J by 4 bases, with 4 bases of the junction left unmatched. The germline gives CDR1 SQVTM, CDR2 ANQGSEA. The CDR3 DNA follows: TGCAGCGTTGAGCGGACAGGGCTCACCGGGGAGCTGTTTTTT. It codes for CSVERTGLTGELFF.

V and J are TRBV5-4 and TRBJ2-7, with TRBD2 matching over 9 bases. Trimming cost V 3 bases and J 3 bases; bases outside gene matches: 4. CDR3 length: 14 amino acids. Per germline, CDR1 SGHNT and CDR2 YYREEE (reference sequence). The CDR3 region has the DNA TGTGCCAGCAGCTCCGCGGGGGGGGTCTACGAGCAGTACTTC. The encoded protein is CASSSAGGVYEQYF.

This clonotype was counted at least ten times. The rearrangement uses TRBV20-1 and TRBJ2-7; D unresolved. Germline CDR1 DFQATT, CDR2 SNEGSKA (reference sequence). This CDR3 contains 15 residues. V was cut by 5 bases and J by 2 bases, with 19 bases left in between. The CDR3 sequence: CSARGRARPTYEQYF. DNA of the CDR3: TGCAGTGCTCGCGGACGGGCAAGACCTACCTACGAGCAGTACTTC.

V and J are TRBV4-1 and TRBJ1-4; possibly TRBD1 for D (5 bases). The CDR3 has 16 residues. V lost 0 bases, J lost 6 bases, and 14 bases lay in between. Germline V gene lookup returns CDR1 MGHRA and CDR2 YSYEKL. In DNA form, the CDR3 reads TGCGCCAGCAGCCAAGACATCACAGGCTTCGATGAAAAACTGTTTTTT. Protein sequence: CASSQDITGFDEKLFF.